These 8 T cell receptor beta chains share one sample of origin, sequenced in a study of Ad26.COV2.S vaccination and SARS-CoV-2 variants listed by TCRdb under 2021. Receptor amplification or capture employed the immunoSEQ multiplex PCR assay. The source is immuneACCESS, and TCRdb retained only in-frame sequences with V and J called. Part of the clones is not carried over; for the studies checked, unresolved V genes explain less than half of this, and the remainder is unexplained. The table for this sample lists hundreds of thousands of clones; around 90% of them were counted only once. Nearly 1.5% of the sample is held by the ten biggest clonotypes. Taken with the paper, the label for treatment or condition translates to: about 20 received Ad26.COV2.S at low or high dose, single or two shots; roughly 5 received placebo; per-sample allocation not given. For vaccine and placebo recipients, repertoires were sequenced using samples collected on day 63 after the first injection.

The sequencing here drew on peripheral blood, taken in a trial of Ad26.COV2.S vaccine versus placebo. These receptors were taken from a person between 18 and 65 years old who received the Ad26.COV2.S COVID-19 vaccine or a placebo.

This chain connects TRBV12-3 or TRBV12-4 to TRBJ2-5; D ambiguous. The V end lost 3 bases, the J end lost 5 bases, and 7 bases lay between the germline ends. The CDR3 consists of 12 residues. The CDR3 nucleotides read TGTGCCAGCAGTTTGCACGGGGAGACCCAGTACTTC. Translation gives CASSLHGETQYF.

This chain links TRBV5-1 with TRBJ2-3, with 7 bases identical to TRBD2. Germline V gives CDR1 SGHRS, CDR2 YFSETQ. The CDR3 runs 15 residues. Losses at the gene ends were 0 bases for V and 7 bases for J; bases not matched to a gene: 8. This CDR3 reads CASSLGLAITNTQYF. The CDR3 nucleotides read TGCGCCAGCAGCTTGGGACTAGCCATAACTAATACGCAGTATTTT. Using reference TRBV5-1 and TRBJ2-3 for the parts outside the CDR3, the full variable domain is KAGVTQTPRYLIKTRGQQVTLSCSPISGHRSVSWYQQTPGQGLQFLFEYFSETQRNKGNFPGRFSGRQFSNSRSEMNVSTLELGDSALYLCASSLGLAITNTQYFGPGTRLTVL.

This clone was counted between two and nine times. The chain links TRBV3-1 (or the pseudogene TRBV3-2) to TRBJ2-7; 12 bases match TRBD2. This CDR3 comprises 17 residues. CDR1 is LGHDT and CDR2 is YNNKEL in the germline V gene (reference sequence). V shed 2 bases, J shed 3 bases, and the junction held 8 bases outside the gene matches. CDR3 DNA sequence: TGTGCCAGCAGCCAAAGACTAGCGGGAGCCGGGTACTACGAGCAGTACTTC. Its protein is CASSQRLAGAGYYEQYF.

This sequence joins TRBV7-9 and TRBJ2-5, with TRBD2 identical over 11 bases. This CDR3 spans 15 amino acids. The germline CDR1 and CDR2 sequences are SEHNR and FQNEAQ (reference sequence). V was clipped by 5 bases and J by 7 bases; unmatched bases: 9. For the CDR3, the DNA is TGTGCCAGCAGCCTTAGCGGGGGGGCCGAAGTGACCCAGTACTTC. Protein: CASSLSGGAEVTQYF. The full variable domain, rest sourced from reference TRBV7-9 and TRBJ2-5, is DTGVSQNPRHKITKRGQNVTFRCDPISEHNRLYWYRQTLGQGPEFLTYFQNEAQLEKSRLLSDRFSAERPKGSFSTLEIQRTEQGDSAMYLCASSLSGGAEVTQYFGPGTRLLVL.

The sample holds one count of this clone. V is TRBV7-2 and J is TRBJ2-7, with D unclear. Germline V lookup: CDR1 SGHTA, CDR2 FQGNSA. Trimming took 2 bases from V and 7 from J, leaving 9 bases between them. There are 12 residues in the CDR3. In nucleotides, the CDR3 is TGTGCCAGCAGCTTATGGGGTGGAGAGCAGTACTTC. It is translated as CASSLWGGEQYF. Full variable domain (missing parts from reference TRBV7-2 and TRBJ2-7): GAGVSQSPSNKVTEKGKDVELRCDPISGHTALYWYRQSLGQGLEFLIYFQGNSAPDKSGLPSDRFSAERTGGSVSTLTIQRTQQEDSAVYLCASSLWGGEQYFGPGTRLTVT.

This chain uses TRBV14 with TRBJ1-1; D not certain. Germline CDR1 SGHDN, CDR2 FVKESK. V was clipped by 1 base and J by 1 base, with 4 bases between them. There are 13 residues in the CDR3. The CDR3 reads CASSQVWNTEAFF. The CDR3 DNA follows: TGTGCCAGCAGCCAAGTCTGGAACACTGAAGCTTTCTTT. Based on the CDR3 plus reference TRBV14 and TRBJ1-1, the full variable domain is EAGVTQFPSHSVIEKGQTVTLRCDPISGHDNLYWYRRVMGKEIKFLLHFVKESKQDESGMPNNRFLAERTGGTYSTLKVQPAELEDSGVYFCASSQVWNTEAFFGQGTRLTVV.

The V call is TRBV7-3, the J call TRBJ1-1; 9 bases line up with TRBD1. The germline CDR1 and CDR2 sequences are SGHTA and FQGTGA. The J segment lost 4 bases and the V segment lost 5 bases, leaving 5 bases of the junction unmatched. The CDR3 is 14 amino acids. CDR3 nucleotide sequence: TGTGCCAGCAGCGCCACAGGGGGCGGCACTGAAGCTTTCTTT. Translating gives CASSATGGGTEAFF.

CDR3 loop: CASSMDRSNQPQHF. The CDR3 nucleotides are TGTGCCAGCAGCATGGACAGAAGCAATCAGCCCCAGCATTTT. V is TRBV7-2 and J is TRBJ1-5; TRBD1 might be the D (6 bases). The CDR3 extends over 14 amino acids. The germline gives CDR1 SGHTA, CDR2 FQGNSA. V lost 5 bases and J lost 1, with 9 bases in between.